This TCR beta chain was obtained from a study of T cell responses to AZD1222 COVID-19 vaccine. Sequenced by immunoSEQ multiplex PCR; TCRdb stores in-frame clones only, minus some. The table includes 150,000 to 200,000 clones, around 93% detected once. This CDR3 is 15 amino acids long. Trimming left V 2 bases short and J 6 bases short, with 15 bases between. The V gene's germline CDR1 is SGHTA and CDR2 FQGTGA. Study outcomes and limitations: Repertoire collection took place solely once the T cell response had peaked. Recipients of two AZD1222 doses showed rising Spike-specific TCR breadth and depth.

A single count supports this clone. Antigen: not known. The rearrangement links TRBV7-3 to TRBJ2-3, with D hard to call. The clonotype comes from an adult in good health. The input for sequencing was peripheral blood, taken on day 0 of AZD1222 vaccination. The CDR3 DNA reads as TGTGCCAGCAGCTTATCCGGGCTACCATGGGATACGCAGTATTTT. It translates to CASSLSGLPWDTQYF.